The subject of this entry is one TCR beta chain. This entry belongs to a study of blood T cell repertoires in COVID-19. Study context: Samples representing acute and convalescent COVID-19 were sourced from the United States, Italy and Spain. Sources were T cells, B-cell-depleted T cells, or PBMCs; the material itself was cDNA or gDNA.

This table comes from immunoSEQ multiplex PCR, and its TCRdb copy is limited to in-frame clones, with some not included. Among 150,000 to 160,000 clones listed, roughly nine tenths were seen once. Trimming took 10 bases from V and 5 from J; bases not matched to a gene: 7. This CDR3 is 12 amino acids long. Looked up from germline, CDR1 is MNHEY and CDR2 is SVGAGI. The TCR sequence derives from a woman aged 70-85 years with acute or convalescent COVID-19. The sequencing sample was made of peripheral blood. This chain links TRBV6-5 with TRBJ1-1; 7 positions agree with TRBD1. The CDR3 reads CATGRGWTEAFF. CDR3 DNA sequence: TGTGCCACCGGCAGGGGGTGGACTGAAGCTTTCTTT.